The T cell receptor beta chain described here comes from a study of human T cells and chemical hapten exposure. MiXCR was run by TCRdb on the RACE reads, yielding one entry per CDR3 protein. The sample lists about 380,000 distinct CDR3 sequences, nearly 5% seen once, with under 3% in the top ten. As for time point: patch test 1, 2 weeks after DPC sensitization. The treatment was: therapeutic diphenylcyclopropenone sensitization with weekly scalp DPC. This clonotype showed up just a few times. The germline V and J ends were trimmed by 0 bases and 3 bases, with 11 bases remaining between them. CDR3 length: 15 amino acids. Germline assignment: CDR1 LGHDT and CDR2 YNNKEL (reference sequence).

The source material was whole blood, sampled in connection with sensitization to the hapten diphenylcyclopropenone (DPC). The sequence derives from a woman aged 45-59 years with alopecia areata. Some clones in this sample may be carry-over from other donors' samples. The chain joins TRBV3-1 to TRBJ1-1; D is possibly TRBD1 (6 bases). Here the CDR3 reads CASSQDWRGDTEAFF. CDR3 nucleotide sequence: TGTGCCAGCAGCCAAGATTGGAGGGGGGACACTGAAGCTTTCTTT.